Below, one TCR beta chain is given with its context. CDR3 length: 16 residues. The trim removed 8 bases at V and 2 bases at J, leaving 8 bases unmatched. Germline V gene data show CDR1 as MNHEY and CDR2 as SMNVEV (reference sequence). The sample is drawn from a study of technical replicates of blood from a handful of donors. Measured with immunoSEQ multiplex PCR; TCRdb has only the in-frame clones, and not every one. The table includes roughly 79,000 clones, 95% detected once. Sequencing was performed on T cells isolated from PBMCs. The TCR originated in a human donor in good health. This chain connects TRBV27 to TRBJ2-3, with 12 bases aligning to TRBD2. CDR3 protein: CASRSGTSGFTDTQYF. Written as DNA, the CDR3 is TGTGCCAGCCGCTCCGGGACTAGCGGGTTCACAGATACGCAGTATTTT.